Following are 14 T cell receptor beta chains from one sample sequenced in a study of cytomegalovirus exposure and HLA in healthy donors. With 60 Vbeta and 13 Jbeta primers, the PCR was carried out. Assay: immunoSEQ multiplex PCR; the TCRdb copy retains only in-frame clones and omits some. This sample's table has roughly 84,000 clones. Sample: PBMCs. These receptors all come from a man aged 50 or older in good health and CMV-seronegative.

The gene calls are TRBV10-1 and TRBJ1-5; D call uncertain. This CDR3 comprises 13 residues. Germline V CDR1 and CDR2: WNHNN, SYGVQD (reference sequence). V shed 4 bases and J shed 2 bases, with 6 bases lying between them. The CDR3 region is CASSGEGNQPQHF. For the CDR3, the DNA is TGCGCCAGCAGTGGTGAGGGCAATCAGCCCCAGCATTTT.

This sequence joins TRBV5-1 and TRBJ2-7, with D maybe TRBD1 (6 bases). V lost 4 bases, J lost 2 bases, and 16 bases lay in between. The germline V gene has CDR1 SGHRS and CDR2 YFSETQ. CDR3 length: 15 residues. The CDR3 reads CASSHGQLRTYEQYF. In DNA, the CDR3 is TGCGCCAGCAGCCACGGACAGTTGAGGACCTACGAGCAGTACTTC.

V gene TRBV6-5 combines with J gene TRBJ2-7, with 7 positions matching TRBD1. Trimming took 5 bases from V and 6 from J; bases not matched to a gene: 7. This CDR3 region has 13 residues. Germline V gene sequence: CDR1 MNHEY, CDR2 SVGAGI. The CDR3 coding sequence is TGTGCCAGCAGTGAGAAGGGGGCGATCGAGCAGTACTTC. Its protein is CASSEKGAIEQYF.

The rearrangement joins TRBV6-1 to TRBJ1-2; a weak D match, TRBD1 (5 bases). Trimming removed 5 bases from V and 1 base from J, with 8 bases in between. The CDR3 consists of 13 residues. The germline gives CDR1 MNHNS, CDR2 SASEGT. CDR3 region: CASSFDSNYGYTF. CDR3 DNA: TGTGCCAGCAGTTTCGACAGTAACTATGGCTACACCTTC.

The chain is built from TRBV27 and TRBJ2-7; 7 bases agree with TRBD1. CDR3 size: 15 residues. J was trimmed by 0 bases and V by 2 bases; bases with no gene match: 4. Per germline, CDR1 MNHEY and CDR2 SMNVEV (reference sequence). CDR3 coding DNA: TGTGCCAGCAGTTTAGACAGGGTACGCTCCTACGAGCAGTACTTC. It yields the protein CASSLDRVRSYEQYF.

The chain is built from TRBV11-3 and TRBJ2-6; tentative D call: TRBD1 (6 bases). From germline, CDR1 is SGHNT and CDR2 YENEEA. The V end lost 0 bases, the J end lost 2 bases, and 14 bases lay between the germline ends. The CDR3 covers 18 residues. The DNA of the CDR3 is TGTGCCAGCAGCTTAGAACAGGGCGGTACCGCTGGGGCCAACGTCCTGACTTTC. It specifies CASSLEQGGTAGANVLTF.

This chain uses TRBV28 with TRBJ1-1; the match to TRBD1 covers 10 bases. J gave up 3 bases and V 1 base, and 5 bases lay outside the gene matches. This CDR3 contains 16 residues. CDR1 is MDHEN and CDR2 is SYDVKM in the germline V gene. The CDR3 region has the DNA TGTGCCAGCAGTTTATTGTACGGACAGGGGGACACTGAAGCTTTCTTT. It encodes CASSLLYGQGDTEAFF.

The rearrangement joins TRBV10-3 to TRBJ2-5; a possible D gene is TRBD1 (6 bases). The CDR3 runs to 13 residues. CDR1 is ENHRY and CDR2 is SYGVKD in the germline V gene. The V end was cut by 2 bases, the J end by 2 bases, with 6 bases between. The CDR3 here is CAISEDRQETQYF. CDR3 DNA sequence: TGTGCCATCAGTGAGGACAGGCAAGAGACCCAGTACTTC.

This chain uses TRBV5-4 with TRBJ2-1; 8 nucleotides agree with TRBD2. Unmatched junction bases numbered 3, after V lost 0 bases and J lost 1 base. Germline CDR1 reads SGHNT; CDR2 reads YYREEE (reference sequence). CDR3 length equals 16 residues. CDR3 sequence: CASSLDAGGSYNEQFF. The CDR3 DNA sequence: TGTGCCAGCAGCTTGGATGCGGGGGGTTCCTACAATGAGCAGTTCTTC.

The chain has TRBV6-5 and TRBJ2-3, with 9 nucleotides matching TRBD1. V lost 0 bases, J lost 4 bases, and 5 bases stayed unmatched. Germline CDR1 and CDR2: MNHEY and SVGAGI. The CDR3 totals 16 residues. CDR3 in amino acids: CASSYSSGTGSDTQYF. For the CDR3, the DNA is TGTGCCAGCAGTTACTCGTCCGGGACAGGGTCAGATACGCAGTATTTT.

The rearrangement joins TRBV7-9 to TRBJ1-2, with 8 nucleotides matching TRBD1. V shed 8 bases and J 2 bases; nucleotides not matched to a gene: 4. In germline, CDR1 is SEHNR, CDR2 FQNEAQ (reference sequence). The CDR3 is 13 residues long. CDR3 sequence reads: CASGRQGNYGYTF. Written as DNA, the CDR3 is TGTGCCAGCGGAAGACAGGGGAACTATGGCTACACCTTC.

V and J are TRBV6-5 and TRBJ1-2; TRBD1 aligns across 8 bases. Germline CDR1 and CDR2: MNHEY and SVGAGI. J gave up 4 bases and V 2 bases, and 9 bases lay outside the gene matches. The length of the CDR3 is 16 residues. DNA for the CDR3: TGTGCCAGCAGTTACGAAAAGAGCACAGGGGGCTATGGCTACACCTTC. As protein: CASSYEKSTGGYGYTF.

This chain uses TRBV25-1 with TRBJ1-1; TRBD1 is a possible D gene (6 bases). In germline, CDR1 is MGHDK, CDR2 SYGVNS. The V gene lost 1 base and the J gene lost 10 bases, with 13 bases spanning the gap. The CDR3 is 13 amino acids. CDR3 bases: TGTGCCAGCAGTGAATCAGGGGCCGATGGAGCTTTCTTT. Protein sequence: CASSESGADGAFF.

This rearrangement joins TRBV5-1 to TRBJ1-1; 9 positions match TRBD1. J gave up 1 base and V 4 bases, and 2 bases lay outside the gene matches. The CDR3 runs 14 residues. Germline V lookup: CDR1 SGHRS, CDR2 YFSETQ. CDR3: CASSTGQGNTEAFF. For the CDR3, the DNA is TGCGCCAGCAGCACGGGACAGGGGAACACTGAAGCTTTCTTT.